Presented here are 28 T cell receptor beta chains from one specimen sequenced in a study of CXCR3-negative and CXCR3-positive naive CD8 T cells. TRB cDNA was prepared as libraries by UMI-labeled 5' RACE. One entry per CDR3 protein, without DNA, is what TCRdb gives after re-calling the 5' RACE reads. The sample shows over 100,000 distinct CDR3 sequences, and 0.29% sits with its ten largest clones. Sequences were obtained from naive CXCR3- CD8+ T cells from blood. Described subset: CD45RO-CCR7+CD27+CD95- naive CD8+ T cells lacking CXCR3 (TNR3-). These receptors were obtained from a human donor in good health. Some clones in this sample may be carry-over from other donors' samples.

The chain combines TRBV29-1 with TRBJ1-2; absent DNA, TCRdb's TRBD1 call cannot be checked. The CDR3 is made up of 13 amino acids. The V gene's germline CDR1 is SQVTM and CDR2 ANQGSEA. CDR3 in amino acids: CSVIDGTHYGYTF. Filled out from reference TRBV29-1 and TRBJ1-2, the complete variable domain reads SAVISQKPSRDICQRGTSLTIQCQVDSQVTMMFWYRQQPGQSLTLIATANQGSEATYESGFVIDKFPISRPNLTFSTLTVSNMSPEDSSIYLCSVIDGTHYGYTFGSGTRLTVV.

The chain recombines TRBV12-3 or TRBV12-4 with TRBJ2-1; TCRdb outputs TRBD2, but without DNA this stays unchecked. The CDR3 spans 15 residues. CDR3 amino acids: CASSTSDARFGEQFF.

This chain joins TRBV15 and TRBJ2-3; no DNA is available, so the TRBD2 call from TCRdb remains unchecked. The CDR3 extends over 17 amino acids. Germline values: CDR1 LNHNV, CDR2 YYDKDF (reference sequence). This chain's CDR3 is CATSREDIAGDTDTQYF. Filled out from reference TRBV15 and TRBJ2-3, the complete variable domain reads DAMVIQNPRYQVTQFGKPVTLSCSQTLNHNVMYWYQQKSSQAPKLLFHYYDKDFNNEADTPDNFQSRRPNTSFCFLDIRSPGLGDTAMYLCATSREDIAGDTDTQYFGPGTRLTVL.

The chain recombines TRBV29-1 with TRBJ2-1. The CDR3 contains 12 residues. CDR1 is SQVTM, CDR2 ANQGSEA, per germline. The chain's CDR3 is CSAQLLVNEQFF.

This chain connects TRBV7-8 to TRBJ2-7; TCRdb's D gene call, TRBD1, goes unchecked for lack of DNA. This CDR3 region has 14 residues. The germline V gene encodes CDR1 SGHVS and CDR2 FQNEAQ. The CDR3 loop reads CASSLTPAPYEQYF. Supplemented by reference TRBV7-8 and TRBJ2-7, the full variable domain reads GAGVSQSPRYKVAKRGQDVALRCDPISGHVSLFWYQQALGQGPEFLTYFQNEAQLDKSGLPSDRFFAERPEGSVSTLKIQRTQQEDSAVYLCASSLTPAPYEQYFGPGTRLTVT.

The chain links TRBV6-2 or TRBV6-3 to TRBJ2-1; the D call of TRBD2 rests on TCRdb alone, since no DNA is present to check it. CDR1 and CDR2 from the germline V gene are MNHEY and SVGEGT. This CDR3 spans 12 amino acids. CDR3 loop: CASKVPYNEQFF.

The chain joins TRBV10-2 to TRBJ1-1; TCRdb gives TRBD1 as the D gene, but with no DNA this cannot be confirmed. The CDR3 totals 15 residues. The V gene's germline CDR1 is WSHSY and CDR2 SAAADI. This chain's CDR3 is CASSESRQPNTEAFF.

The chain has TRBV28 and TRBJ1-2; TCRdb reports TRBD1, a call that lacks DNA to check it against. In germline, CDR1 is MDHEN, CDR2 SYDVKM. The CDR3 covers 13 residues. CDR3: CASSYQQGNGYTF.

This chain uses TRBV27 with TRBJ2-7. The V gene's germline CDR1 is MNHEY and CDR2 SMNVEV (reference sequence). The CDR3 covers 13 residues. The CDR3 loop reads CASSYEVNYEQYF.

The chain recombines TRBV6-2 or TRBV6-3 with TRBJ2-7; as DNA is missing, the TRBD1 call by TCRdb cannot be tested. The CDR3 extends over 17 amino acids. Germline-derived CDR1 and CDR2 are MNHEY and SVGEGT. CDR3 amino acids: CASSSTILGTPSYEQYF.

The gene calls are TRBV18 and TRBJ2-7; TCRdb names TRBD1, which stays unverified in the absence of DNA. The CDR3 is 15 amino acids. Germline V gene sequence: CDR1 KGHSH, CDR2 LQKENI. This chain's CDR3 is CASSPKDRPPYEQYF.

J is TRBJ1-4 and V is TRBV29-1; TCRdb reports TRBD1, a call that lacks DNA to check it against. This CDR3 has 13 residues. In germline, CDR1 is SQVTM, CDR2 ANQGSEA. The CDR3 protein is CSVEATRDEKLFF.

The chain uses TRBV24-1 and TRBJ2-2; the D gene TCRdb calls, TRBD1, cannot be checked with no DNA. Germline V lookup: CDR1 KGHDR, CDR2 SFDVKD. This CDR3 is built from 14 residues. The CDR3 sequence is CATSDDRDTGELFF.

The chain combines TRBV11-3 with TRBJ2-2; the TCRdb D gene call, TRBD1, has no DNA to confirm it. The CDR3 runs 13 residues. The germline CDR1 and CDR2 sequences are SGHNT and YENEEA. The CDR3 sequence is CASSLRGSGELFF. The entire variable domain, with the rest obtained from reference TRBV11-3 and TRBJ2-2, is as follows: EAGVVQSPRYKIIEKKQPVAFWCNPISGHNTLYWYLQNLGQGPELLIRYENEEAVDDSQLPKDRFSAERLKGVDSTLKIQPAELGDSAVYLCASSLRGSGELFFGEGSRLTVL.

V is TRBV4-3 and J is TRBJ2-7; TCRdb designates TRBD1, a call that cannot be tested without DNA. From germline, CDR1 is LGHNA and CDR2 YSLEER. CDR3 length: 15 residues. The CDR3: CASSNRDRGIYEQYF.

The chain uses TRBV28 and TRBJ2-7; TCRdb indicates TRBD1, and absent DNA this call remains unverified. CDR3 size: 14 residues. Germline CDR1 reads MDHEN; CDR2 reads SYDVKM. The CDR3 region is CASTSGTGIYEQYF.

V is TRBV4-1 and J is TRBJ1-4; no DNA is available, so the TRBD1 call from TCRdb remains unchecked. The CDR3 has 17 amino acids. CDR1 MGHRA and CDR2 YSYEKL come from the germline V gene. CDR3 protein: CASSSWDLVATNEKLFF.

The gene calls are TRBV7-2 and TRBJ2-1; without DNA, the TCRdb call of TRBD1 cannot be checked. CDR1 and CDR2 (germline): SGHTA, FQGNSA. The CDR3 consists of 15 residues. The CDR3 sequence is CASSLGDRGLYEQFF.

CDR3 region: CASSLKGDTGELFF. This chain uses TRBV7-9 with TRBJ2-2; TCRdb reports TRBD1, a call that lacks DNA to check it against. This CDR3 spans 14 amino acids. The V gene's germline CDR1 is SEHNR and CDR2 FQNEAQ (reference sequence).

The chain uses TRBV7-9 and TRBJ2-6; lacking DNA, the TRBD1 call made by TCRdb goes unchecked. The CDR3 consists of 17 residues. Germline V gene sequence: CDR1 SEHNR, CDR2 FQNEAQ (reference sequence). CDR3 loop: CASSSRDRGSGANVLTF.

This sequence joins TRBV29-1 and TRBJ2-1; TCRdb reports TRBD2, a call that lacks DNA to check it against. Germline V lookup: CDR1 SQVTM, CDR2 ANQGSEA. The CDR3 is made up of 15 amino acids. The CDR3 loop is CSVEEAGDENNEQFF.

CDR3 sequence: CASTTDAWVSTDTQYF. The gene calls are TRBV4-1 and TRBJ2-3. The CDR3 runs to 16 residues. Germline V gene lookup returns CDR1 MGHRA and CDR2 YSYEKL.

The rearrangement links TRBV27 to TRBJ2-7. Germline CDR1 reads MNHEY; CDR2 reads SMNVEV (reference sequence). This CDR3 spans 15 amino acids. CDR3 sequence reads: CASSSRLETSYEQYF.

The chain uses TRBV29-1 and TRBJ2-7. CDR1 SQVTM and CDR2 ANQGSEA come from the germline V gene. This CDR3 is built from 11 residues. CDR3 sequence reads: CSVGRTYEQYF.

The chain links TRBV12-3 or TRBV12-4 to TRBJ1-5; checking the TCRdb D call of TRBD1 is not possible without DNA. This CDR3 has 18 amino acids. The CDR3 here is CASSSPMDRDYSNQPQHF.

The rearrangement links TRBV28 to TRBJ2-7; TCRdb outputs TRBD2, but without DNA this stays unchecked. This CDR3 region has 16 residues. CDR1 MDHEN and CDR2 SYDVKM come from the germline V gene. CDR3 sequence: CASSSPTSGRPYEQYF.

J is TRBJ1-1 and V is TRBV29-1. CDR3 length: 12 amino acids. The germline CDR1 and CDR2 sequences are SQVTM and ANQGSEA. This CDR3 is CSAEGTAGGAFF.

This rearrangement joins TRBV28 to TRBJ2-1; the TCRdb call, TRBD2, lacks DNA for checking. This CDR3 region has 15 residues. Germline V CDR1 and CDR2: MDHEN, SYDVKM. CDR3 sequence reads: CASSVGLAGYNEQFF.